Each of the 25 T cell receptor beta chains below was sequenced from the same sample in a study of a mutant IDH1 vaccine in newly diagnosed glioma. Time point described: week 47, end of study. The study gave 300 ug of mutant IDH1 20-mer peptide per vaccine dose, with topical imiquimod. These receptors have no known antigen. TCRdb's copy holds only in-frame clones and misses some; the assay was immunoSEQ multiplex PCR. The repertoire consists of 90,000 to 100,000 clones, with roughly 89% occurring once and the leading ten covering around 0.73%. The material sequenced was PBMCs, taken from a glioma patient whose treatment included an IDH1 peptide vaccine. All receptors come from a woman aged 50 to 65 with glioma.

The genes are TRBV21-1 and TRBJ2-1. TRBV21-1 is tagged as a pseudogene. CDR3 length: 16 amino acids. The CDR3 sequence is CASSKAGLGPYNEQFF. The CDR3, as DNA: TGTGCCAGCAGCAAAGCGGGGCTGGGACCGTACAATGAGCAGTTCTTC.

The chain uses TRBV6-5 and TRBJ1-2, with D hard to call. V lost 4 bases to trimming and J lost 0 bases, with 9 bases between them. This CDR3 is built from 14 residues. The V gene's germline CDR1 is MNHEY and CDR2 SVGAGI. In DNA form, the CDR3 reads TGTGCCAGCAGTTTGGGCGGATCTAACTATGGCTACACCTTC. It is translated as CASSLGGSNYGYTF.

This clone has a handful of counts. J is TRBJ1-4 and V is TRBV6-5; D perhaps matches TRBD1 (5 bases). Germline V gene sequence: CDR1 MNHEY, CDR2 SVGAGI. The CDR3 length is 14 residues. The V end was cut by 6 bases, the J end by 4 bases, with 12 bases between. In nucleotides, the CDR3 is TGTGCCAGCAGAGGGACGGGAATTAATGAAAAACTGTTTTTT. Its protein is CASRGTGINEKLFF.

The V and J genes are TRBV5-6 and TRBJ1-2, with a tentative D call TRBD1 (5 bases). The CDR3 runs 14 residues. CDR1 and CDR2 (germline): SGHDT, YYEEEE. V shed 3 bases and J shed 2 bases, with 11 bases lying between them. This chain's CDR3 is CASSSGGENYGYTF. The CDR3 bases are TGTGCCAGCAGCTCGGGGGGAGAGAACTATGGCTACACCTTC.

The genes are TRBV13 and TRBJ2-4; 10 positions match TRBD1. CDR3 length: 16 amino acids. V was clipped by 5 bases and J by 1 base; unmatched bases: 5. The V gene's germline CDR1 is PRHDT and CDR2 FYEKMQ (reference sequence). The CDR3 DNA reads TGTGCCAGCAGCCCGACAGGGGGCGCGGCCAAAAACATTCAGTACTTC. Encoded protein: CASSPTGGAAKNIQYF.

The chain carries TRBV6-5 and TRBJ2-2, with unresolved D. The CDR3 has 12 residues. Germline V gene sequence: CDR1 MNHEY, CDR2 SVGAGI. V lost 9 bases and J 0 bases, leaving 5 bases between the germline ends. CDR3 bases: TGTGCCAGTGCTTCGAACACCGGGGAGCTGTTTTTT. Translating it yields CASASNTGELFF.

The V call is TRBV6-5, the J call TRBJ1-4; the D is unclear. This CDR3 is 14 amino acids long. With 7 bases removed from V and 5 bases from J, the gap between germline ends came to 14 bases. Germline CDR1 and CDR2: MNHEY and SVGAGI. The chain's CDR3 is CASKITYDNEKLFF. CDR3 in DNA: TGTGCCAGCAAAATTACATATGACAATGAAAAACTGTTTTTT.

The rearrangement uses TRBV28 and TRBJ2-3; D may be TRBD1 (6 bases). The CDR3 length is 14 residues. V lost 3 bases to trimming and J lost 4 bases, with 11 bases between them. Germline V gene lookup returns CDR1 MDHEN and CDR2 SYDVKM. The CDR3 is CASSFSGTSDTQYF. The CDR3 DNA is TGTGCCAGCAGTTTTAGTGGGACATCAGATACGCAGTATTTT.

This chain uses TRBV30 with TRBJ1-5; a possible D gene is TRBD1 (5 bases). Per germline, CDR1 GTSNPN and CDR2 SVGIG (reference sequence). The CDR3 length is 17 residues. Trimming left V 0 bases short and J 0 bases short, with 15 bases between. CDR3 bases: TGTGCCTGGAGTGTACCACAGGCAACCTATAGCAATCAGCCCCAGCATTTT. This sequence encodes CAWSVPQATYSNQPQHF.

This chain links TRBV27 with TRBJ2-7; perhaps TRBD2 as D (5 bases). Looked up from germline, CDR1 is MNHEY and CDR2 is SMNVEV (reference sequence). CDR3 length: 15 residues. V lost 5 bases and J lost 5, with 19 bases in between. The CDR3 DNA reads TGTGCCAGCAGTGCCTCACAAGGGAGAGCGAACGAGCAGTACTTC. Amino acid sequence: CASSASQGRANEQYF.

The chain combines TRBV27 with TRBJ1-5; a possible D gene is TRBD1 (6 bases). Germline lookup yields CDR1 MNHEY and CDR2 SMNVEV (reference sequence). The germline V and J ends were trimmed by 8 bases and 5 bases, with 25 bases remaining between them. The length of the CDR3 is 17 residues. Written as DNA, the CDR3 is TGTGCCAGCGACCTATCGGGGGGCCCGGTGCAGGATCAGCCCCAGCATTTT. It encodes CASDLSGGPVQDQPQHF.

The rearrangement uses TRBV19 and TRBJ2-5; D call uncertain. CDR1 and CDR2 from the germline V gene are LNHDA and SQIVND (reference sequence). The V and J ends lost 7 bases and 5 bases respectively, with 5 bases between them. The CDR3 covers 10 residues. The chain's CDR3 is CASMGETQYF. CDR3 DNA: TGTGCCAGTATGGGGGAGACCCAGTACTTC.

J is TRBJ2-7 and V is TRBV6-6; D is unclear. The germline V gene has CDR1 MNHNY and CDR2 SVGAGI (reference sequence). V was pared by 7 bases and J by 6 bases, with 10 bases between. The CDR3 length is 11 residues. Written as DNA, the CDR3 is TGTGCCAGCACCCACGCTTCCGAGCAGTACTTC. Its translation is CASTHASEQYF.

J is TRBJ1-2 and V is TRBV2; the match to TRBD1 covers 7 bases. Looked up from germline, CDR1 is SNHLY and CDR2 is FYNNEI. Trimming at V came to 0 bases and at J to 7 bases, leaving 8 bases not matched to a gene. There are 15 residues in the CDR3. The DNA of the CDR3 is TGTGCCAGCAGTGAAGCGATGGAGGGGGCTGGTGGCTACACCTTC. Its translation: CASSEAMEGAGGYTF. Filled out from reference TRBV2 and TRBJ1-2, the complete variable domain reads EPEVTQTPSHQVTQMGQEVILRCVPISNHLYFYWYRQILGQKVEFLVSFYNNEISEKSEIFDDQFSVERPDGSNFTLKIRSTKLEDSAMYFCASSEAMEGAGGYTFGSGTRLTVV.

The V gene is TRBV5-1, the J gene TRBJ1-6; D ambiguous. CDR3 length equals 18 residues. The ends were cut back, 3 bases at V and 0 bases at J, with 16 bases in the middle. Germline loops: CDR1 SGHRS, CDR2 YFSETQ. CDR3 sequence: CASSSDGLLSSYNSPLHF. The CDR3 DNA reads as TGCGCCAGCAGCTCCGATGGACTGCTGAGCTCCTATAATTCACCCCTCCACTTT. The variable domain in full, completed from reference TRBV5-1 and TRBJ1-6, reads KAGVTQTPRYLIKTRGQQVTLSCSPISGHRSVSWYQQTPGQGLQFLFEYFSETQRNKGNFPGRFSGRQFSNSRSEMNVSTLELGDSALYLCASSSDGLLSSYNSPLHFGNGTRLTVT.

The V call is TRBV5-1, the J call TRBJ1-1, with 8 bases fitting TRBD1. CDR3 length: 13 residues. J gave up 4 bases and V 5 bases, and 4 bases lay outside the gene matches. Germline assignment: CDR1 SGHRS and CDR2 YFSETQ. CDR3 nucleotide sequence: TGCGCCAGCAGTCTGGGACAGGCCACTGAAGCTTTCTTT. It encodes CASSLGQATEAFF.

The CDR3 DNA reads as TGTGCCATCAGTGAGTCTTCCGGCGGGAGCTCCTACAATGAGCAGTTCTTC. This sequence encodes CAISESSGGSSYNEQFF. The chain couples TRBV10-3 to TRBJ2-1; 7 nucleotides match TRBD2. Germline assignment: CDR1 ENHRY and CDR2 SYGVKD. There are 17 residues in the CDR3. V shed 0 bases, J shed 0 bases, and the junction held 5 bases outside the gene matches.

The chain couples TRBV6-6 to TRBJ2-7, with 10 bases fitting TRBD2. Germline loops: CDR1 MNHNY, CDR2 SVGAGI (reference sequence). The junction had 2 bases not matched to a gene; V was cut back by 3 bases and J by 3 bases. CDR3 length: 14 residues. CDR3 in amino acids: CASSYTSGIYEQYF. As DNA, the CDR3 is TGTGCCAGCAGTTATACTAGCGGGATCTACGAGCAGTACTTC.

V is TRBV27 and J is TRBJ2-3; 9 bases align to TRBD1. The germline V gene has CDR1 MNHEY and CDR2 SMNVEV (reference sequence). The CDR3 totals 16 residues. V shed 2 bases, J shed 2 bases, and the junction held 5 bases outside the gene matches. As DNA, the CDR3 is TGTGCCAGCAGTTTAAGGCGGGACAGGGTCACAGATACGCAGTATTTT. Encoded protein: CASSLRRDRVTDTQYF.

Details on this clone: The sample holds other DNA sequences that translate to the same CDR3. This sequence joins TRBV10-3 and TRBJ1-5; D is uncertain. V was pared by 3 bases and J by 1 base, with 7 bases between. This CDR3 spans 14 amino acids. Germline CDR1 ENHRY, CDR2 SYGVKD. The CDR3 region is CAISEGQSNQPQHF. The DNA of the CDR3 is TGTGCCATCAGTGAAGGGCAGAGCAATCAGCCCCAGCATTTT.

V and J are TRBV19 and TRBJ1-5, with D perhaps TRBD1 (5 bases). This CDR3 region has 16 residues. The V end lost 5 bases, the J end lost 2 bases, and 16 bases lay between the germline ends. Germline-derived CDR1 and CDR2 are LNHDA and SQIVND (reference sequence). CDR3 sequence: CASSQLGLVGNQPQHF. The CDR3 DNA reads as TGTGCCAGTAGTCAATTGGGGCTGGTAGGCAATCAGCCCCAGCATTTT.

The chain combines TRBV7-9 with TRBJ2-5; TRBD1 aligns across 9 bases. The CDR3 consists of 15 residues. With 3 bases clipped from V and 2 bases from J, the junction kept 4 bases outside the gene matches. CDR1 and CDR2 (germline): SEHNR, FQNEAQ (reference sequence). The CDR3, as DNA: TGTGCCAGCAGCTTCGGACAGGGGCCGCAAGAGACCCAGTACTTC. Translating gives CASSFGQGPQETQYF.

This clone came up once. The rearrangement links TRBV5-1 to TRBJ2-5; 9 bases align to TRBD1. Trimming took 3 bases from V and 4 from J; bases not matched to a gene: 10. The CDR3 runs 16 residues. Germline CDR1 reads SGHRS; CDR2 reads YFSETQ. In DNA, the CDR3 is TGCGCCAGCAGCTCCTTGGGGACAGGGATTGGAGAGACCCAGTACTTC. Translating it yields CASSSLGTGIGETQYF.

The genes are TRBV6-1 and TRBJ2-5; D is perhaps TRBD2 (5 bases). CDR3 length: 14 residues. The germline V and J ends were trimmed by 11 bases and 2 bases, with 18 bases remaining between them. In germline, CDR1 is MNHNS, CDR2 SASEGT. The CDR3 DNA reads as TGTGCCCTAGCCTCCCGTGACTTGCAAGAGACCCAGTACTTC. Translating gives CALASRDLQETQYF.

V is TRBV28 and J is TRBJ2-3; no definite D call. Germline V gene lookup returns CDR1 MDHEN and CDR2 SYDVKM. V was cut by 2 bases and J by 0 bases, with 6 bases left in between. This CDR3 comprises 14 residues. The CDR3 sequence: CASSLGLSTDTQYF. CDR3 bases: TGTGCCAGCAGTTTAGGGCTGAGCACAGATACGCAGTATTTT.